This entry lists 12 T cell receptor beta chains sequenced from one sample in a study of cytomegalovirus exposure and HLA in healthy donors. 60 Vbeta and 13 Jbeta primers were used in PCR. Profiling relied on immunoSEQ multiplex PCR, and the TCRdb table lists in-frame clones only, not all of them. The sample has about 160,000 clones, 79% seen once; the top ten hold 3.5%. Sample: PBMCs. All receptors come from a human donor in good health.

CDR3 sequence reads: CATSRDLGLDTQYF. The CDR3 bases are TGTGCCACCAGCAGAGATCTGGGACTAGATACGCAGTATTTT. The chain is built from TRBV15 and TRBJ2-3, with D maybe TRBD2 (6 bases). This CDR3 comprises 14 residues. Trimming removed 0 bases at V and 5 bases at J, with 9 bases between. Germline V lookup: CDR1 LNHNV, CDR2 YYDKDF (reference sequence).

J is TRBJ2-1 and V is TRBV6-6, with a tentative D call TRBD1 (8 bases). Germline CDR1 MNHNY, CDR2 SVGAGI (reference sequence). Trimming took 6 bases from V and 5 from J, leaving 17 bases between them. This CDR3 is built from 15 residues. The CDR3 is CASSPEQGGNNEQFF. CDR3 DNA: TGTGCCAGCAGCCCCGAACAGGGGGGGAACAATGAGCAGTTCTTC.

The CDR3 region is CASSPAGRGTEAFF. The CDR3 bases are TGTGCCAGCTCACCAGCAGGTCGAGGGACTGAAGCTTTCTTT. This chain connects TRBV18 to TRBJ1-1; D remains ambiguous. Germline V CDR1 and CDR2: KGHSH, LQKENI. The ends were cut back, 2 bases at V and 5 bases at J, with 12 bases in the middle. The CDR3 runs 14 residues.

The J gene is TRBJ2-1, the V gene TRBV7-6; 10 bases are a match to TRBD2. Germline loops: CDR1 SGHVS, CDR2 FNYEAQ. This CDR3 is built from 19 residues. V lost 4 bases to trimming and J lost 0 bases; unmatched junction nucleotides: 12. This CDR3 reads CASSSRVAGGSSSYNEQFF. The CDR3 bases are TGTGCCAGCAGCTCTCGGGTAGCGGGAGGATCGAGCTCCTACAATGAGCAGTTCTTC.

The genes are TRBV5-4 and TRBJ2-2, with 10 nucleotides matching TRBD2. CDR3 length: 17 amino acids. Germline V gene lookup returns CDR1 SGHNT and CDR2 YYREEE (reference sequence). J gave up 3 bases and V 4 bases, and 9 bases lay outside the gene matches. CDR3 in DNA: TGTGCCAGCAGCCGGGGTTTGACTAGCGGGTACACCGGGGAGCTGTTTTTT. It yields the protein CASSRGLTSGYTGELFF.

The chain joins TRBV11-3 to TRBJ2-7, with 7 bases aligning to TRBD2. Germline values: CDR1 SGHNT, CDR2 YENEEA. The CDR3 is 13 residues long. V shed 5 bases and J 4 bases; nucleotides not matched to a gene: 5. As DNA, the CDR3 is TGTGCCAGCAGCCGGGGGGAGGGTTACGAGCAGTACTTC. Translated, it gives CASSRGEGYEQYF. The whole variable domain, remainder taken from reference TRBV11-3 and TRBJ2-7, is EAGVVQSPRYKIIEKKQPVAFWCNPISGHNTLYWYLQNLGQGPELLIRYENEEAVDDSQLPKDRFSAERLKGVDSTLKIQPAELGDSAVYLCASSRGEGYEQYFGPGTRLTVT.

CDR3 sequence (DNA): TGTGCCAGCAACCCGACAGCAAAAGAGACCCAGTACTTC. Amino acids: CASNPTAKETQYF. V is TRBV7-2 and J is TRBJ2-5; possibly TRBD1 for D (5 bases). This CDR3 is 13 amino acids long. Germline loops: CDR1 SGHTA, CDR2 FQGNSA. Trimming left V 7 bases short and J 3 bases short, with 12 bases between.

The table lists this clone with a count of one. The chain has TRBV28 and TRBJ2-7, with TRBD1 matching 8 bases. Germline trimming cut 6 bases from V and 0 bases from J; bases unmatched to any gene: 16. CDR3 length: 18 residues. Germline values: CDR1 MDHEN, CDR2 SYDVKM. The DNA for the CDR3 is TGTGCCAGCAGCCTCGGACAGGGACAACACCCTTACTCCTACGAGCAGTACTTC. It codes for CASSLGQGQHPYSYEQYF.

The chain links TRBV25-1 to TRBJ2-7, with a tentative D call TRBD2 (5 bases). V was trimmed by 4 bases and J by 7 bases, leaving 8 bases between them. This CDR3 is built from 11 residues. The germline V gene encodes CDR1 MGHDK and CDR2 SYGVNS. The CDR3 nucleotides are TGTGCCAGCAGTGGCCCGGGAGAGCAGTACTTC. Translating it yields CASSGPGEQYF.

The J gene is TRBJ2-1, the V gene TRBV5-4; TRBD2 matches 11 bases. Germline trimming cut 2 bases from V and 4 bases from J; bases unmatched to any gene: 8. Germline V gene lookup returns CDR1 SGHNT and CDR2 YYREEE (reference sequence). CDR3 length: 17 residues. CDR3 amino acids: CASSFSRLAGFYNEQFF. The CDR3 nucleotides read TGTGCCAGCAGCTTTTCTCGACTAGCGGGATTTTACAATGAGCAGTTCTTC. The full variable domain, with the rest looked up from reference TRBV5-4 and TRBJ2-1, is ETGVTQSPTHLIKTRGQQVTLRCSSQSGHNTVSWYQQALGQGPQFIFQYYREEENGRGNFPPRFSGLQFPNYSSELNVNALELDDSALYLCASSFSRLAGFYNEQFFGPGTRLTVL.

The chain recombines TRBV2 with TRBJ2-1; 11 bases align to TRBD2. The CDR3 is 17 amino acids. Germline lookup yields CDR1 SNHLY and CDR2 FYNNEI. The junction had 19 bases not matched to a gene; V was cut back by 10 bases and J by 8 bases. The CDR3 protein is CANPSPQLAGDADEQFF. CDR3 sequence (DNA): TGTGCCAACCCCAGCCCTCAACTAGCGGGAGATGCCGATGAGCAGTTCTTC.

This clone was detected only a few times. J is TRBJ2-1 and V is TRBV10-2, with 13 bases matching TRBD2. Germline values: CDR1 WSHSY, CDR2 SAAADI. The CDR3 spans 15 residues. The V segment lost 6 bases and the J segment 5 bases; nucleotides outside the gene matches: 4. The CDR3 loop is CASRRTSGGHNEQFF. CDR3 DNA sequence: TGCGCCAGCAGACGGACTAGCGGGGGTCACAATGAGCAGTTCTTC.